These 15 T cell receptor beta chains share one sample of origin, sequenced in a study of blood T cell repertoires in COVID-19 (dated by TCRdb to 2018 to 2021). Library generation was performed with the immunoSEQ multiplex PCR assay. Entries here come from immuneACCESS through TCRdb and include only in-frame sequences with V and J called. Some clones fail to appear in such tables; in the studies checked, an unresolved V gene covers under half of the shortfall, and the cause of the remainder is unknown. The sample table contains 200,000 to 250,000 clones; only one count was recorded for approximately 87% of them. 6.2% of the sample is held by the ten biggest clonotypes. The specimen sequenced was peripheral blood. The receptors were gathered from a man aged 60 to 75 with acute or convalescent COVID-19.

This clone was seen more than once but under ten times. V gene TRBV5-6 combines with J gene TRBJ2-7; 10 bases line up with TRBD2. From germline, CDR1 is SGHDT and CDR2 YYEEEE. There are 13 residues in the CDR3. V was clipped by 5 bases and J by 3 bases; unmatched bases: 2. The CDR3 protein is CASSRTSGYEQYF. CDR3 nucleotides: TGTGCCAGCAGTAGGACTAGCGGCTACGAGCAGTACTTC.

Notes on this clone: Other DNA variants within this sample encode the same CDR3. The gene calls are TRBV29-1 and TRBJ2-7; TRBD2 agrees at 11 bases. In germline, CDR1 is SQVTM, CDR2 ANQGSEA. The CDR3 runs to 13 residues. Losses at the gene ends were 4 bases for V and 3 bases for J; bases not matched to a gene: 2. CDR3 sequence (DNA): TGCAGCGTTGGTACTAGCGGGAGCTACGAGCAGTACTTC. Residues: CSVGTSGSYEQYF.

As DNA, the CDR3 is TGTGCCAGCTCACCAATGCGGAGTATGAACACTGAAGCTTTCTTT. This gives the protein CASSPMRSMNTEAFF. The chain employs TRBV18 and TRBJ1-1, with D uncertain. The CDR3 extends over 15 amino acids. Germline CDR1 KGHSH, CDR2 LQKENI. V was cut by 2 bases and J by 0 bases, with 10 bases left in between. Looking up the rest from reference TRBV18 and TRBJ1-1 gives the full variable domain: NAGVMQNPRHLVRRRGQEARLRCSPMKGHSHVYWYRQLPEEGLKFMVYLQKENIIDESGMPKERFSAEFPKEGPSILRIQQVVRGDSAAYFCASSPMRSMNTEAFFGQGTRLTVV.

The V and J genes are TRBV27 and TRBJ2-7; 8 bases are shared with TRBD1. The germline V gene encodes CDR1 MNHEY and CDR2 SMNVEV (reference sequence). The J segment lost 1 base and the V segment lost 6 bases, leaving 11 bases of the junction unmatched. The CDR3 covers 16 residues. The CDR3 loop reads CASRPRTGYESYEQYF. CDR3 nucleotides: TGTGCCAGCAGACCACGGACAGGGTACGAGTCCTACGAGCAGTACTTC.

V is TRBV7-2 and J is TRBJ2-5; D might be TRBD2 (5 bases). The CDR3 runs to 13 residues. V gave up 5 bases and J gave up 4 bases, with 11 bases separating them. Germline-derived CDR1 and CDR2 are SGHTA and FQGNSA. CDR3 nucleotide sequence: TGTGCCAGCAGCCCCAGACTACGAGAGACCCAGTACTTC. This gives the protein CASSPRLRETQYF.

The chain employs TRBV19 and TRBJ1-5; 7 bases are shared with TRBD1. Germline trimming cut 7 bases from V and 6 bases from J; bases unmatched to any gene: 12. Germline lookup yields CDR1 LNHDA and CDR2 SQIVND (reference sequence). The CDR3 spans 15 residues. CDR3 loop: CASTTTQGEGQPQHF. The DNA for the CDR3 is TGTGCCAGTACCACAACCCAGGGGGAAGGTCAGCCCCAGCATTTT.

This rearrangement joins TRBV28 to TRBJ2-7; D perhaps matches TRBD1 (6 bases). This CDR3 has 12 amino acids. Trimming left V 5 bases short and J 7 bases short, with 12 bases between. Germline values: CDR1 MDHEN, CDR2 SYDVKM. The CDR3 nucleotides read TGTGCCAGCAGTGCCATCGGGACAGAGCAGTACTTC. Encoded protein: CASSAIGTEQYF.

This chain links TRBV6-5 with TRBJ2-7, with 8 positions matching TRBD2. This CDR3 is built from 15 residues. J gave up 5 bases and V 6 bases, and 12 bases lay outside the gene matches. CDR1 is MNHEY, CDR2 SVGAGI, per germline. For the CDR3, the DNA is TGTGCCAGCAGAGCCGGGAGGGTCAATGTCCACGAGCAGTACTTC. It yields the protein CASRAGRVNVHEQYF.

This sequence joins TRBV28 and TRBJ1-2; 8 bases map to TRBD1. V lost 6 bases, J lost 6 bases, and 9 bases stayed unmatched. Germline assignment: CDR1 MDHEN and CDR2 SYDVKM. The length of the CDR3 is 14 residues. CDR3 in DNA: TGTGCCAGCAGCTCCAGGGGGCGGAAAAATGGCTACACCTTC. It translates to CASSSRGRKNGYTF.

Here the CDR3 DNA reads TGTGCCAGCAGCTTAGAAACAAGGAACACTGAAGCTTTCTTT. It yields the protein CASSLETRNTEAFF. This chain joins TRBV5-4 and TRBJ1-1; no definite D call. From germline, CDR1 is SGHNT and CDR2 YYREEE (reference sequence). Deletions cut 2 bases from V and 1 base from J, with 9 bases between. This CDR3 has 14 residues. Full variable domain (remainder filled in from reference TRBV5-4 and TRBJ1-1): ETGVTQSPTHLIKTRGQQVTLRCSSQSGHNTVSWYQQALGQGPQFIFQYYREEENGRGNFPPRFSGLQFPNYSSELNVNALELDDSALYLCASSLETRNTEAFFGQGTRLTVV.

The CDR3 bases are TGTGCCTGGAGTATACTAGCGGGAGACAACGAGCAGTACTTC. This translates into CAWSILAGDNEQYF. The V and J genes are TRBV30 and TRBJ2-7; TRBD2 matches at 11 bases. The length of the CDR3 is 14 residues. V shed 2 bases and J 5 bases; nucleotides not matched to a gene: 5. CDR1 is GTSNPN, CDR2 SVGIG, per germline (reference sequence).

The chain employs TRBV29-1 and TRBJ2-7; D uncertain. Germline V lookup: CDR1 SQVTM, CDR2 ANQGSEA. This CDR3 is built from 13 residues. V was shortened by 5 bases and J by 3 bases, with 14 bases between the two germline ends. CDR3 DNA sequence: TGCAGCGTTTTATCCCGAGCCAACTACGAGCAGTACTTC. This translates into CSVLSRANYEQYF.

The chain recombines TRBV30 with TRBJ1-3, with 10 bases that match TRBD1. The CDR3 runs 17 residues. CDR1 is GTSNPN, CDR2 SVGIG, per germline (reference sequence). V lost 7 bases to trimming and J lost 4 bases; unmatched junction nucleotides: 16. The CDR3 loop reads CASSRRDRGLGGNTIYF. The CDR3 coding sequence is TGTGCCTCCTCCCGACGGGACAGGGGCCTTGGGGGAAACACCATATATTTT. The whole variable domain, remainder taken from reference TRBV30 and TRBJ1-3, is SQTIHQWPATLVQPVGSPLSLECTVEGTSNPNLYWYRQAAGRGLQLLFYSVGIGQISSEVPQNLSASRPQDRQFILSSKKLLLSDSGFYLCASSRRDRGLGGNTIYFGEGSWLTVV.

In DNA form, the CDR3 reads TGTGCCACCAGTGAATTTCAGGGGGCGGTCGGGGAGCTGTTTTTT. This encodes CATSEFQGAVGELFF. V usage is TRBV24-1 and J usage is TRBJ2-2; TRBD1 matches 8 bases. Germline V gene data show CDR1 as KGHDR and CDR2 as SFDVKD. Unmatched junction bases numbered 7, after V lost 4 bases and J lost 7 bases. CDR3 length equals 15 residues.

This clone has only one observation. The chain employs TRBV19 and TRBJ2-1; D perhaps matches TRBD2 (5 bases). CDR1 is LNHDA, CDR2 SQIVND, per germline (reference sequence). Trimming left V 8 bases short and J 3 bases short, with 11 bases between. There are 13 residues in the CDR3. In DNA form, the CDR3 reads TGTGCCAGTGGCCGGGATTACTACAATGAGCAGTTCTTC. Its protein is CASGRDYYNEQFF.